These 25 T cell receptor beta chains share one sample of origin, sequenced in a study of CD8+ T cells in alopecia areata (dated by TCRdb to the late 2010s). The library was made by the immunoSEQ multiplex PCR assay. RNA was extracted from all samples and reverse transcribed into cDNA, which served as template for TCR sequencing. The source is immuneACCESS, and TCRdb retained only in-frame sequences with V and J called. Part of the clones is not carried over; for the studies checked, unresolved V genes explain less than half of this, and the remainder is unexplained. This sample is represented by over 100,000 clones, with no singletons among them. Roughly 21% of the sample rests with the top ten. Source material: lesional skin. Receptors were obtained from a C3H/HeJ mouse with alopecia areata. The strain's MHC haplotype is H2-k.

As for this clone: The protein given in TCRdb and the translation of the DNA differ at residue 12, and the sequence presented here derives from the DNA. Here the gene names and germline are mouse. The read comes to an end 3 residues before the CDR3 does, leaving the germline J gene to fill in the end. V gene TRBV13-1 combines with J gene TRBJ1-6; TRBD1 aligns across 7 bases. TRBJ1-6 is labeled an ORF, and its function is uncertain. V lost 5 bases and J lost 7; bases outside the gene matches: 9. From germline, CDR1 is NSHNY and CDR2 SYGAGN. The CDR3 spans 15 residues. The CDR3 spells CASRDRERENSPLYF. The sequenced CDR3 bases are TGTGCCAGCAGAGACAGGGAAAGAGAAAATTCGCCC.

As to this clone: The genes and germline here are from mouse. The read ends 4 residues shy of where the CDR3 ends; the end is completed using the germline J gene. The J gene is TRBJ2-7, the V gene TRBV19; weak D call: TRBD1 (6 bases). The CDR3 has 13 amino acids. Germline V CDR1 and CDR2: FNHDT, SITEND (reference sequence). The part of the CDR3 DNA that was read is TGTGCCAGCAGTATTACAGGGAGGGAT. It is translated as CASSITGRD. In full, the CDR3 is CASSITGRDEQYF.

This clone was seen at least ten times. TCRdb's protein and the DNA translation differ at residue 12; the protein here comes from the DNA. Genes here carry mouse names. Read data end 3 residues before the CDR3 end; the end is taken from the germline J gene. This chain joins TRBV13-3 and TRBJ1-3; maybe TRBD1 (6 bases). The CDR3 is made up of 15 amino acids. CDR1 is NNHDY, CDR2 SYVADS, per germline. The V end was cut by 5 bases, the J end by 0 bases, with 12 bases between. Partial CDR3 DNA: TGTGCCAGCAGGGGGGACAAATCTTCTGGAAATACG. It translates to CASRGDKSSGNT. The full CDR3 protein is CASRGDKSSGNTLYF.

Comments on this clone: Genes here carry mouse names. The read is 4 residues too short to cover the CDR3 end, so that end is filled in from the germline J gene. The chain is built from TRBV1 and TRBJ1-2; 8 bases line up with TRBD1. The CDR3 totals 15 residues. CDR1 and CDR2 (germline): NSQYPW, LRSPGD (reference sequence). The ends lost 4 bases at V and 0 bases at J; junction bases unmatched: 4. This CDR3 is CTCSENRGANSDYTF. CDR3 DNA (partial): TGCACCTGCAGTGAGAACAGGGGGGCAAACTCC.

This clone has a handful of counts. Genes and germline are mouse. The sequence runs out 4 residues before the end of the CDR3; the remainder is reconstructed from the germline J gene. The V call is TRBV1, the J call TRBJ2-3; 9 nucleotides line up with TRBD2. The junction had 10 bases not matched to a gene; V was cut back by 0 bases and J by 0 bases. The CDR3 is made up of 19 amino acids. Germline values: CDR1 NSQYPW, CDR2 LRSPGD (reference sequence). The CDR3 bases that were read are TGCACCTGCAGTGCAGATCAGGGGCTGGGGGGGTCTAGTGCAGAA. This encodes CTCSADQGLGGSSAE. The entire CDR3 reads CTCSADQGLGGSSAETLYF.

In the case of this clone: The germline and genes are mouse ones. The read ends 4 residues shy of where the CDR3 ends; the end is completed using the germline J gene. The V gene is TRBV19, the J gene TRBJ2-7, with 12 bases that match TRBD2. Germline V gives CDR1 FNHDT, CDR2 SITEND (reference sequence). This CDR3 comprises 14 residues. CDR3 sequence: CASSPTGGADEQYF. The CDR3 DNA, read in part, is TGTGCCAGCAGCCCGACTGGGGGGGCGGAT.

As for this clone: Gene names are the mouse ones. The read ends 4 residues shy of where the CDR3 ends; the end is completed using the germline J gene. The chain uses TRBV13-3 and TRBJ2-4; 7 bases match TRBD2. From germline, CDR1 is NNHDY and CDR2 SYVADS. The CDR3 length is 16 residues. Trimming removed 1 base from V and 0 bases from J; junction bases left unmatched: 5. CDR3 DNA (partial): TGTGCCAGCAGTGATTTCGGGGGGGGAAGTCAAAAC. Its protein is CASSDFGGGSQN. The whole CDR3 sequence is CASSDFGGGSQNTLYF.

This clone was seen more than once but under ten times. Mouse gene names apply. The read ends 4 residues shy of where the CDR3 ends; the end is completed using the germline J gene. The rearrangement links TRBV13-3 to TRBJ2-2; 10 nucleotides match TRBD2. The CDR3 consists of 15 residues. Losses at the gene ends were 6 bases for V and 2 bases for J; bases not matched to a gene: 4. CDR1 is NNHDY, CDR2 SYVADS, per germline. Partial CDR3 DNA: TGTGCCAGCACCCGACTGGGGGGTAACACCGGG. Translation gives CASTRLGGNTG. The entire CDR3 sequence reads CASTRLGGNTGQLYF.

A word on this clone: The germline and genes are mouse ones. The read ends 4 residues early relative to the CDR3; the germline J gene fills the gap. The chain carries TRBV19 and TRBJ2-3; 8 bases align to TRBD1. This CDR3 comprises 15 residues. Germline CDR1 reads FNHDT; CDR2 reads SITEND (reference sequence). Unmatched junction bases numbered 5, after V lost 4 bases and J lost 1 base. The DNA read from the CDR3 is TGTGCCAGCAGTCCCAGGGGGCGCGGTGCAGAA. Encoded protein: CASSPRGRGAE. The complete CDR3 reads CASSPRGRGAETLYF.

This clone came up a few times. Each gene name is a mouse one. The CDR3 end lies 4 residues beyond the end of the read and is filled in from the germline J gene. This chain connects TRBV13-3 to TRBJ1-4; no clear D gene. The CDR3 is made up of 15 amino acids. Germline V gene lookup returns CDR1 NNHDY and CDR2 SYVADS. Deletions cut 4 bases from V and 0 bases from J, with 10 bases between. CDR3 residues: CASSSSGFSNERLFF. Partial CDR3 DNA: TGTGCCAGCAGTTCTTCAGGATTTTCCAACGAA.

This clone has just a few counts. Mouse germline and gene names are used. The read ends 4 residues shy of where the CDR3 ends; the end is completed using the germline J gene. This chain links TRBV13-1 with TRBJ1-2; D is undetermined. Germline V gene lookup returns CDR1 NSHNY and CDR2 SYGAGN. This CDR3 is built from 13 residues. Trimming shortened V by 1 base and J by 1 base, and 5 bases separated the two germline ends. This CDR3 reads CASSDFRNSDYTF. The covered CDR3 bases are TGTGCCAGCAGTGATTTCAGAAACTCC.

There are many counts of this clone. Genes here carry mouse names. The read ends 4 residues shy of where the CDR3 ends; the end is completed using the germline J gene. V is TRBV5 and J is TRBJ2-2, with 7 nucleotides matching TRBD1. V gave up 4 bases and J gave up 3 bases; unmatched junction bases: 8. Germline-derived CDR1 and CDR2 are LGHNA and YNLKQL (reference sequence). The length of the CDR3 is 16 residues. The sequenced part of the CDR3 DNA is TGTGCCAGCAGCCCCTTACAGGGGAACGACACCGGG. As protein: CASSPLQGNDTG. In full, the CDR3 reads CASSPLQGNDTGQLYF.

This clone was counted between two and nine times. Gene and germline names: mouse. Coverage ceases 4 residues before the CDR3 finishes, and the germline J gene fills in the end. The V gene is TRBV13-1, the J gene TRBJ2-5; 7 bases map to TRBD1. CDR1 and CDR2 (germline): NSHNY, SYGAGN. The CDR3 runs to 13 residues. The CDR3 here is CASSDRQGDTQYF. Partial CDR3 DNA: TGTGCCAGCAGTGATAGACAGGGAGAC.

This clone was recorded a few times. Genes here carry mouse names. The read comes to an end 4 residues before the CDR3 does, leaving the germline J gene to fill in the end. The chain carries TRBV13-1 and TRBJ2-1; 12 bases are a match to TRBD2. Germline-derived CDR1 and CDR2 are NSHNY and SYGAGN. This CDR3 region has 12 residues. The CDR3: CATGTGGAEQFF. The sequenced CDR3 bases are TGTGCCACCGGGACTGGGGGGGCT.

This clone was counted a few times. The gene names here belong to mouse. The read ends 4 residues before the CDR3 terminus; that terminus is restored from the germline J gene. The chain links TRBV19 to TRBJ2-1; TRBD2 aligns across 9 bases. Germline V gene data show CDR1 as FNHDT and CDR2 as SITEND (reference sequence). The CDR3 has 14 residues. CDR3 DNA (partial): TGTGCCAGCAGTATCAACTGGGGGGAAGCT. This translates into CASSINWGEA. Given in full, the CDR3 is CASSINWGEAEQFF. The full variable domain, its missing parts supplied by reference TRBV19 and TRBJ2-1, is GGIITQTPKFLIGQEGQKLTLKCQQNFNHDTMYWYRQDSGKGLRLIYYSITENDLQKGDLSEGYDASREKKSSFSLTVTSAQKNEMAVFLCASSINWGEAEQFFGPGTRLTVL.

Comment on this clone: The genes are named according to mouse. The CDR3 sequence: CTCSADKGQSYEQYF. CDR3 DNA (partial): TGCACCTGCAGTGCAGATAAGGGACAATCCTAT. The chain links TRBV1 to TRBJ2-7; the D gene is possibly TRBD1 (6 bases). The CDR3 end lies 4 residues beyond the end of the read and is filled in from the germline J gene. The CDR3 length is 15 residues. V was shortened by 0 bases and J by 1 base, with 10 bases between the two germline ends. The germline CDR1 and CDR2 sequences are NSQYPW and LRSPGD (reference sequence).

This clone occurred a few times. Genes here carry mouse names. The read gets to within 4 residues of the CDR3 end, and the germline J gene fills in the rest. The V call is TRBV1, the J call TRBJ2-3; D uncertain. Germline CDR1 reads NSQYPW; CDR2 reads LRSPGD (reference sequence). The CDR3 extends over 15 amino acids. Between the trimmed V and J ends, which lost 0 bases and 3 bases, there was a span of 10 bases. CDR3 bases read: TGCACCTGCAGTGCAGAACAACAGAAAGCAGAA. Residues: CTCSAEQQKAE. The whole CDR3 sequence is CTCSAEQQKAETLYF.

This clone was counted only a few times. At residue 13, the TCRdb protein departs from the DNA translation, so the protein shown here was derived from the DNA itself. Germline and genes here are mouse. Read data end 3 residues before the CDR3 end; the end is taken from the germline J gene. The chain carries TRBV31 and TRBJ1-3; 7 bases line up with TRBD1. Trimming cost V 5 bases and J 0 bases; bases outside gene matches: 10. Germline V gene data show CDR1 as GKSSPN and CDR2 as SITVG. The CDR3 runs to 16 residues. Partial CDR3 DNA: TGTGCCTGGGGCCTCCAGGGGGAGTATTCTGGAAATACG. Protein product: CAWGLQGEYSGNT. The entire CDR3 protein reads CAWGLQGEYSGNTLYF. The full variable domain, rest sourced from reference TRBV31 and TRBJ1-3, is AQTIHQWPVAEIKAVGSPLSLGCTIKGKSSPNLYWYWQATGGTLQQLFYSITVGQVESVVQLNLSASRPKDDQFILSTEKLLLSHSGFYLCAWGLQGEYSGNTLYFGEGSRLIVV.

Of note for this clone: Genes and germline are mouse. Read sequence stops 4 residues before the CDR3 end, and the germline J gene provides the missing end. The chain is built from TRBV1 and TRBJ2-3; 8 bases map to TRBD1. CDR1 and CDR2 from the germline V gene are NSQYPW and LRSPGD (reference sequence). The CDR3 is made up of 16 amino acids. V lost 0 bases and J lost 3; bases outside the gene matches: 5. The CDR3 bases that were read are TGCACCTGCAGTGCAGAGGACAGGGTAGGCGCAGAA. Protein sequence: CTCSAEDRVGAE. The complete CDR3 sequence is CTCSAEDRVGAETLYF.

This clone was picked up a small number of times. Genes and germline are mouse. The read falls 4 residues short of the CDR3 end, and the missing part is taken from the germline J gene. The chain links TRBV19 to TRBJ1-2; no clear D. This CDR3 has 15 amino acids. Germline CDR1 reads FNHDT; CDR2 reads SITEND (reference sequence). Trimming took off 0 bases at V and 1 base at J, with 10 bases between the two ends. The DNA read from the CDR3 is TGTGCCAGCAGTATAGAGTGGGGAGGAAACTCC. It encodes CASSIEWGGNS. The CDR3 in full is CASSIEWGGNSDYTF.

In this sample, this clone turned up a few times. The translated DNA and TCRdb's protein are not identical at residue 13; the protein here was translated from the DNA. Gene names are the mouse ones. With the read ending 3 residues before the CDR3 end, the germline J gene is used to fill in that end. This rearrangement joins TRBV13-3 to TRBJ1-3, with 8 bases lining up with TRBD1. V gave up 0 bases and J gave up 3 bases; unmatched junction bases: 5. The length of the CDR3 is 16 residues. CDR1 is NNHDY and CDR2 is SYVADS in the germline V gene. Partial CDR3 DNA: TGTGCCAGCAGTGATGTGGACAGGGAATTTGGAAATACG. Translation gives CASSDVDREFGNT. From start to end, the CDR3 is CASSDVDREFGNTLYF.

This clone has more than one count but fewer than ten. All gene names here are mouse names. The read stops 4 residues short of the end of the CDR3; the missing end is completed from the germline J gene. The genes are TRBV1 and TRBJ1-2; possible D gene TRBD1, 6 bases. This CDR3 comprises 17 residues. Deletions cut 3 bases from V and 0 bases from J, with 17 bases between. Germline-derived CDR1 and CDR2 are NSQYPW and LRSPGD (reference sequence). The CDR3 reads CTCSAQSRGQSNSDYTF. Incomplete CDR3 DNA: TGCACCTGCAGTGCTCAGAGTAGGGGACAATCAAACTCC.

In regard to this clone: The genes are named according to mouse. The sequence runs out 4 residues before the end of the CDR3; the remainder is reconstructed from the germline J gene. The chain couples TRBV19 to TRBJ2-1; TRBD2 agrees at 13 bases. Germline values: CDR1 FNHDT, CDR2 SITEND (reference sequence). Trimming cost V 4 bases and J 3 bases; bases outside gene matches: 7. There are 17 residues in the CDR3. CDR3 bases read: TGTGCCAGCAGTTCGGACTGGGGGGGCGCTCCCTATGCT. Translating it yields CASSSDWGGAPYA. In full, the CDR3 reads CASSSDWGGAPYAEQFF.

To note about this clone: Gene names denote mouse genes. The read gets to within 4 residues of the CDR3 end, and the germline J gene fills in the rest. V and J are TRBV13-3 and TRBJ2-2; tentative D call: TRBD2 (5 bases). V was shortened by 9 bases and J by 0 bases, with 9 bases between the two germline ends. Germline V lookup: CDR1 NNHDY, CDR2 SYVADS. The CDR3 is 13 residues long. The CDR3 bases that were read are TGTGCCACCCTGGGCGCAAACACCGGG. Protein sequence: CATLGANTG. The CDR3 in full is CATLGANTGQLYF.

This clone appeared a few times. Gene names follow the mouse nomenclature. Read coverage stops 4 residues before the CDR3 terminus; the germline J gene supplies the remainder. The chain recombines TRBV1 with TRBJ1-1; TRBD1 aligns across 8 bases. Germline V gives CDR1 NSQYPW, CDR2 LRSPGD (reference sequence). The CDR3 is 15 amino acids. V shed 1 base and J 3 bases; nucleotides not matched to a gene: 4. The CDR3: CTCSAVRGQDTEVFF. Partial CDR3 DNA: TGCACCTGCAGTGCAGTCAGGGGGCAAGACACA.